The rows below give T cell receptor beta chains drawn from one sample of a study of cytomegalovirus exposure and HLA in healthy donors. Clones were sequenced by immunoSEQ multiplex PCR, and TCRdb holds only the in-frame ones, with some missing. The ten top clones account for around 7%, within a sample of around 100,000 clones. The specimen was PBMCs. The origin of the receptors is a man aged 40-55 years in good health and CMV-seropositive. Each CDR3 is given with its conserved first and last residue. The D gene is left open where the match is weak.

>TRBV27|.|12|TRBJ1-1
CASSLGDTEAFF
TGTGCCAGCAGTTTGGGAGACACTGAAGCTTTCTTT
>TRBV19|.|16|TRBJ2-7
CASSDYTGVGSVEQYF
TGTGCCAGTAGTGATTACACCGGAGTCGGTTCCGTCGAGCAGTACTTC
>TRBV27|TRBD2|15|TRBJ2-7
CASSRPLAGGWEQYF
TGTGCCAGCAGTCGCCCACTAGCGGGAGGGTGGGAGCAGTACTTC
>TRBV19|TRBD2|14|TRBJ2-7
CASRQAGGRNEQYF
TGTGCCAGTAGACAAGCGGGAGGGCGTAACGAGCAGTACTTC
>TRBV29-1|TRBD2|14|TRBJ2-7
CSVALGRHLYEQYF
TGCAGCGTTGCCCTCGGGAGGCATCTCTACGAGCAGTACTTC
>TRBV28|.|15|TRBJ1-2
CASSFAGSLSYGYTF
TGTGCCAGCAGTTTCGCAGGGTCTCTGAGCTATGGCTACACCTTC
>TRBV5-1|TRBD1|16|TRBJ1-2
CASSLEPPPGGYGYTF
TGCGCCAGCAGCTTGGAGCCCCCGCCAGGGGGGTATGGCTACACCTTC
>TRBV5-3|.|13|TRBJ1-1
CARSLIPSEWAFF
TGTGCCAGAAGCTTGATTCCTTCGGAGTGGGCTTTCTTT
>TRBV15|.|14|TRBJ1-5
CATSRQGIDQPQHF
TGTGCCACCAGCAGACAGGGGATAGACCAGCCCCAGCATTTT
>TRBV6-6|.|12|TRBJ1-2
CASSYTDSGYTF
TGTGCCAGCAGTTACACTGACAGTGGCTACACCTTC
>TRBV25-1|TRBD1|17|TRBJ2-6
CASSPQGAGTGANVLTF
TGTGCCAGCAGTCCACAGGGGGCAGGGACTGGGGCCAACGTCCTGACTTTC
>TRBV29-1|TRBD2|13|TRBJ2-5
CSAPGGAQETQYF
TGCAGTGCGCCCGGGGGGGCCCAAGAGACCCAGTACTTC
>TRBV28|TRBD2|16|TRBJ2-7
CASSSPGGGSAYEQYF
TGTGCCAGCAGTTCCCCGGGGGGAGGGAGTGCCTACGAGCAGTACTTC
>TRBV28|.|14|TRBJ1-5
CASRFRGTLWPQHF
TGTGCCAGCCGCTTTAGGGGGACCTTGTGGCCCCAGCATTTT
>TRBV28|.|12|TRBJ1-1
CASSQGNTEAFF
TGTGCCAGCAGCCAGGGGAACACTGAAGCTTTCTTT
>TRBV5-5|.|14|TRBJ2-3
CASSLQGGTDTQYF
TGTGCCAGCAGCCTACAGGGTGGCACAGATACGCAGTATTTT
>TRBV4-2|.|14|TRBJ1-2
CASSQPGGLDGYTF
TGTGCCAGCAGCCAACCGGGAGGGTTAGATGGCTACACCTTC
>TRBV5-1|TRBD1|14|TRBJ2-1
CASSLEGAPDEQFF
TGCGCCAGCAGCTTAGAGGGGGCGCCGGATGAGCAGTTCTTC
>TRBV5-1|TRBD2|15|TRBJ2-5
CASSLLGRRHETQYF
TGCGCCAGCAGCTTGCTCGGGAGGAGGCACGAGACCCAGTACTTC
>TRBV29-1|.|14|TRBJ1-1
CSVAYGGGLAEAFF
TGCAGCGTCGCGTATGGCGGGGGGCTGGCTGAAGCTTTCTTT
>TRBV18|.|15|TRBJ2-3
CASSQNPAGGDTQYF
TGTGCCAGCTCTCAGAACCCAGCCGGAGGCGATACGCAGTATTTT
>TRBV7-2|TRBD2|16|TRBJ2-3
CASSERLAGITDTQYF
TGTGCCAGCAGCGAACGACTAGCGGGGATCACAGATACGCAGTATTTT
>TRBV27|.|15|TRBJ2-7
CASSRSPPFSYEQYF
TGTGCCAGCAGTCGGTCCCCCCCATTCTCCTACGAGCAGTACTTC
>TRBV28|.|12|TRBJ2-2
CASSPRVGELFF
TGTGCCAGCAGTCCAAGAGTCGGGGAGCTGTTTTTT
>TRBV5-5|TRBD1|16|TRBJ2-7
CASSLRWDRVSYEQYF
TGTGCCAGCAGCTTACGCTGGGACAGGGTATCCTACGAGCAGTACTTC
>TRBV4-2|TRBD2|15|TRBJ2-3
CASSQTTSGTDTQYF
TGTGCCAGCAGCCAAACGACTAGCGGTACAGATACGCAGTATTTT
>TRBV28|TRBD1|18|TRBJ2-7
CASSSPFTGGPYSYEQYF
TGTGCCAGCAGTTCTCCCTTTACAGGGGGACCTTACTCCTACGAGCAGTACTTC
>TRBV28|TRBD2|19|TRBJ2-7
CASSLPLLAGGPSYYEQYF
TGTGCCAGCAGTCTACCTCTACTAGCGGGAGGGCCTTCTTACTACGAGCAGTACTTC
>TRBV5-1|.|15|TRBJ1-5
CASSLEGVSNQPQHF
TGCGCCAGCAGCTTGGAAGGGGTGAGCAATCAGCCCCAGCATTTT
>TRBV2|TRBD2|14|TRBJ2-7
CASSFYSGIYEQYF
TGTGCCAGCAGCTTTTATAGCGGGATATACGAGCAGTACTTC
>TRBV29-1|TRBD1|13|TRBJ1-2
CSGTGTGGHGYTF
TGCAGCGGAACCGGGACAGGGGGTCACGGCTACACCTTC
>TRBV13|.|15|TRBJ2-5
CASSLGDQGLREQYF
TGTGCCAGCAGCTTAGGGGACCAGGGACTTAGGGAGCAGTACTTC
>TRBV28|.|16|TRBJ2-3
CASSRDMSGVTDTQYF
TGTGCCAGCAGCCGGGACATGAGTGGTGTAACAGATACGCAGTATTTT
>TRBV2|.|15|TRBJ2-3
CASTIWGEKGDTQYF
TGTGCCAGCACCATTTGGGGGGAGAAAGGGGATACGCAGTATTTT
>TRBV28|.|12|TRBJ2-7
CASRRGAHEQYF
TGTGCCAGCAGGCGGGGAGCCCACGAGCAGTACTTC
>TRBV7-9|TRBD1|15|TRBJ2-5
CASSPGTGTQETQYF
TGTGCCAGCAGCCCGGGGACAGGAACCCAAGAGACCCAGTACTTC
>TRBV27|TRBD2|19|TRBJ2-7
CASSLSAPQTSGFSYEQYF
TGTGCCAGCAGTTTATCCGCCCCTCAGACTAGCGGTTTCTCCTACGAGCAGTACTTC
>TRBV19|.|19|TRBJ2-3
CASSIEASLTSSATNTQYF
TGTGCCAGTAGTATCGAAGCGTCACTGACCTCTAGCGCAACTAATACGCAGTATTTT
>TRBV14|TRBD2|13|TRBJ2-1
CASRTSSNLRQFF
TGTGCCAGTAGGACTAGCTCAAACCTCCGGCAGTTCTTC
>TRBV27|.|13|TRBJ2-2
CASSFVGAGELFF
TGTGCCAGCAGTTTCGTAGGGGCCGGGGAGCTGTTTTTT
>TRBV29-1|.|17|TRBJ1-2
CSVEAGTGVGAGYGYTF
TGCAGCGTTGAGGCCGGGACGGGGGTAGGAGCAGGCTATGGCTACACCTTC
>TRBV7-6|.|17|TRBJ2-6
CASSLLGRGTGANVLTF
TGTGCCAGCAGCTTACTTGGCAGGGGCACTGGGGCCAACGTCCTGACTTTC
>TRBV19|.|16|TRBJ1-5
CASSIDGRGGNQPQHF
TGTGCCAGTAGTATAGACGGCAGGGGAGGCAATCAGCCCCAGCATTTT
>TRBV27|TRBD1|17|TRBJ2-1
CASSLASGTGVYNEQFF
TGTGCCAGCAGTTTAGCCTCCGGGACAGGGGTCTACAATGAGCAGTTCTTC
>TRBV6-1|TRBD2|18|TRBJ2-4
CASSALGMGRETKNIQYF
TGTGCCAGCAGTGCCTTAGGGATGGGGCGGGAGACCAAAAACATTCAGTACTTC
>TRBV30|.|11|TRBJ1-2
CAWRSVYGYTF
TGTGCCTGGAGGTCAGTTTATGGCTACACCTTC
>TRBV5-1|.|17|TRBJ1-6
CASSFGQTDVYNSPLHF
TGCGCCAGCAGCTTCGGACAGACAGACGTTTATAATTCACCCCTCCACTTT
>TRBV27|.|15|TRBJ2-3
CASSSADTSTDTQYF
TGTGCCAGCAGTTCGGCGGACACTAGCACAGATACGCAGTATTTT
>TRBV27|.|11|TRBJ2-7
CASSGGYEQYF
TGTGCCAGCAGTGGCGGCTACGAGCAGTACTTC
>TRBV5-5|.|13|TRBJ2-3
CASLVPSTDTQYF
TGTGCCAGCCTCGTTCCTAGCACAGATACGCAGTATTTT
>TRBV19|TRBD2|15|TRBJ2-1
CASSSGTSGHNEQFF
TGTGCCAGTAGTTCTGGGACTAGCGGTCACAATGAGCAGTTCTTC
>TRBV7-2|.|13|TRBJ2-7
CASSLVLPYEQYF
TGTGCCAGCAGCTTAGTTCTCCCCTACGAGCAGTACTTC
>TRBV7-9|TRBD2|18|TRBJ2-1
CASSLLYRGGRTDNEQFF
TGTGCCAGCAGCTTACTCTATCGGGGCGGGAGAACGGACAATGAGCAGTTCTTC